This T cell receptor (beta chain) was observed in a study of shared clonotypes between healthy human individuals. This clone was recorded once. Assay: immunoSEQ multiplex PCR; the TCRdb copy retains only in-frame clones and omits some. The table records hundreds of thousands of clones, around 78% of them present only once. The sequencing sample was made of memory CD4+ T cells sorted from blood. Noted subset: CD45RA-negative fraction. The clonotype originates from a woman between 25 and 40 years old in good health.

DNA for the CDR3: TGTGCCACCAGCAGGAGACAGGGGGGTTTTGTATACGAGCAGTACTTC. Its translation: CATSRRQGGFVYEQYF. The chain combines TRBV15 with TRBJ2-7; 9 positions match TRBD1. Germline V CDR1 and CDR2: LNHNV, YYDKDF (reference sequence). Trimming removed 3 bases from V and 4 bases from J; junction bases left unmatched: 10. The CDR3 extends over 16 amino acids.